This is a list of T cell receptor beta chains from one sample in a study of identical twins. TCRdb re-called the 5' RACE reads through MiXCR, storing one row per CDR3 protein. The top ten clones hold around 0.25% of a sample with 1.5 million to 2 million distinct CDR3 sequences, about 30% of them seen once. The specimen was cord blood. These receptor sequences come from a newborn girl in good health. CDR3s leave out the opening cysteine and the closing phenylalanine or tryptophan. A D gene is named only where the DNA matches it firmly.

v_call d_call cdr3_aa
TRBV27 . AAGTIAYEQY
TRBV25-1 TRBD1 ASTGQGTNEKLF
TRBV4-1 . ASSQVVLYGYT
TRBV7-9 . ASSLAPGATYEQY
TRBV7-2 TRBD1 ASSIRDRAANYGYT
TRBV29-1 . SVEGVQGYEQY
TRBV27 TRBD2 ASSLFSGRYNEQF
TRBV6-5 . ASSQGRRTQY
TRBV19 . ASSIRQGSYEQY
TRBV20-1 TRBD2 SADSGIGTDTQY
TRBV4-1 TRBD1 ASSQGGQGTFHGYT
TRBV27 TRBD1 ASSLLGQGPNEKLF
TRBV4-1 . ASSQDLTSFQPQH
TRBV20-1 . SASEVRGQY
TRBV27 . ASSPDPTNEQF
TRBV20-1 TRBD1 SARDEATGNQPQH
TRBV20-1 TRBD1 SARDYGPTGRQPQH
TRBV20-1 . SARVGRTRTDTQY
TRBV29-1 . GTGTGFNEKLF
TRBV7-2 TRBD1 ASSLAGTGFSYEQY
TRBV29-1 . SALHLAENTGELF
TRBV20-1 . SAYQGDGGQPQH
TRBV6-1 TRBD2 ASKLAGPTTDTQY
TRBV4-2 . ASSQVQTGQNEKLF
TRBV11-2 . ASSSRTAEETQY
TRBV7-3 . ASSSGRSYTGELF
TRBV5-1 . ASSLGTEVYGYT
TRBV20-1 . SASTRLEAF
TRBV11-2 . ASSWLAGYTDTQY
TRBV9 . ASSVGVRGSSYDEQF
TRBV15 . ATRGLSGSSYEQY